Listed here are 6 T cell receptor beta chains from one sample, sequenced in a study of shared clonotypes between healthy human individuals. Profiled with immunoSEQ multiplex PCR; TCRdb holds only in-frame clones, not every one. The table records more than 2,000,000 clones, more than 90% of them present only once. Sequenced input: naive CD4+ T cells sorted from blood. Specified subset: CD45RA+ positively selected. Source of these receptors: a man younger than 30 in good health.

The gene calls are TRBV5-1 and TRBJ1-2; D might be TRBD1 (6 bases). CDR3 length: 14 residues. CDR1 is SGHRS and CDR2 is YFSETQ in the germline V gene. V was trimmed by 4 bases and J by 3 bases, leaving 13 bases between them. CDR3 bases: TGCGCCAGCAGCAGGGAGGGGGAGTACTATGGCTACACCTTC. Translation gives CASSREGEYYGYTF.

This chain joins TRBV7-2 and TRBJ2-3, with D perhaps matching TRBD1 or TRBD2 (5 bases each). The CDR3 is 15 residues long. V was shortened by 5 bases and J by 2 bases, with 14 bases between the two germline ends. Germline CDR1 SGHTA, CDR2 FQGNSA. In DNA, the CDR3 is TGTGCCAGCAGCATCCTGGGACCAACCACAGATACGCAGTATTTT. Amino acids: CASSILGPTTDTQYF.

Turning to this clone: The sample holds other DNA sequences that translate to the same CDR3. The V gene is TRBV5-1, the J gene TRBJ1-1; no reliable D call. The length of the CDR3 is 14 residues. With 0 bases removed from V and 1 base from J, the gap between germline ends came to 7 bases. Germline assignment: CDR1 SGHRS and CDR2 YFSETQ. DNA for the CDR3: TGCGCCAGCAGCTTGGCCAGAGGGAACACTGAAGCTTTCTTT. Residues: CASSLARGNTEAFF.

The chain couples TRBV5-4 to TRBJ2-1, with TRBD2 matching 7 bases. V was clipped by 4 bases and J by 0 bases; unmatched bases: 7. The CDR3 length is 16 residues. Per germline, CDR1 SGHNT and CDR2 YYREEE (reference sequence). The CDR3 bases are TGTGCCAGCAGCCGGAGGGGCGGGAGCTCCTACAATGAGCAGTTCTTC. Its translation: CASSRRGGSSYNEQFF.

The chain has TRBV9 and TRBJ2-5; a weak D match, TRBD2 (5 bases). The CDR3 contains 13 residues. The germline V gene encodes CDR1 SGDLS and CDR2 YYNGEE. Trimming cost V 4 bases and J 2 bases, with 9 bases left between them. This CDR3 is CASSSGSQETQYF. The CDR3 bases are TGTGCCAGCAGCTCGGGGTCACAAGAGACCCAGTACTTC.

V usage is TRBV7-2 and J usage is TRBJ2-1; TRBD1 is a possible D gene (6 bases). There are 12 residues in the CDR3. Trimming removed 5 bases at V and 9 bases at J, with 11 bases between. CDR1 SGHTA and CDR2 FQGNSA come from the germline V gene. CDR3 residues: CASSAQGAEQFF. The CDR3 bases are TGTGCCAGCAGCGCACAGGGAGCTGAGCAGTTCTTC.